Sequencing of this TCR beta chain was carried out in a study of blood T cell repertoires in COVID-19. Germline loops: CDR1 LNHDA, CDR2 SQIVND (reference sequence). The CDR3 spans 12 residues. Trimming shortened V by 7 bases and J by 8 bases, and 9 bases separated the two germline ends. Per the authors' pipeline: Estimates of nucleated cell counts were drawn from the amplification of reference gene primers. TCRdb keeps only in-frame clones here, not all; method: immunoSEQ multiplex PCR. V and J calls and clone size follow that table, whereas D and trimming were derived from the DNA. The top ten hold roughly 2% of the sample, which has around 360,000 clones, around 87% seen once.

This chain connects TRBV19 to TRBJ1-6, with a possible D match to TRBD1 (5 bases). The material sequenced was PBMCs or T cells enriched from blood (not recorded which). This clonotype was obtained from a man in his forties in a cohort exposed to, infected with or recovered from COVID-19 (not recorded which). The CDR3 sequence: CASIQGHSPLHF. CDR3 sequence (DNA): TGTGCCAGTATCCAGGGCCATTCACCCCTCCACTTT.